This TCR beta chain was sequenced in a study of cytomegalovirus exposure and HLA in healthy donors listed by TCRdb under 2017. Regarding the study in general: The 700 or so repertoires of the first cohort and the roughly 110 validation repertoires were produced on the same platform, according to a later analysis. The study aimed to test whether signatures of past pathogen exposure could be identified by cataloging public T cell receptors. To predict cytomegalovirus infection status, the study combined high-throughput TCR immunosequencing, statistical association of individual TCRs with disease status, and machine learning. Along with the roughly 670-subject first cohort, a separate validation cohort of approximately 110 different subjects was used. Broad study findings and their caveats: Of the cluster scores, approximately 95% were above 0 in a later analysis, which found that TCRs clustered in the first cohort also tended to co-occur in the 120 or so validation repertoires. A later analysis had no HLA typing for the validation cohort, so co-occurrence there was scored across all 120 or so repertoires. The classifier was reported to diagnose cytomegalovirus status with high specificity and sensitivity in both the original and validation cohorts. In vitro tests confirmed that a few of the cytomegalovirus-associated TCR beta chains recognize cytomegalovirus antigens. Most TCR sequences were observed very rarely across donors, whereas some public TCRs were present in many individuals. The study gave a list of roughly 150 TCR beta chains associated with cytomegalovirus. It was suggested by the authors that the approach could potentially be generalized to other disease states and immunological phenotypes.

Library method: the immunoSEQ multiplex PCR assay. As for how the authors treated the data: To diagnose cytomegalovirus status from the catalog of TCR beta chain sequences, a statistical classification framework was built. This is the immuneACCESS table as TCRdb keeps it, with only in-frame sequences that have V and J called. A part of the clones is gone; compared with another copy, unresolved V genes explain less than half, and the rest is unexplained. D and trimming were read from the DNA, whereas the V and J calls and clone size are those reported in that table. The sample table records 110,000 to 150,000 clones; roughly 81% of these occur just once. Over 1.3% of the sample goes to the ten largest clones. On this clone itself: It has no known antigen specificity. Within one base of it there is no much larger clone, and no base qualities were kept.

Spanning cysteine to phenylalanine, the CDR3 consists of 16 amino acids. The read is trimmed to its CDR3 DNA, 48 bases read in frame from base 1. Relative to germline, V is missing 2 bases and J is missing 0 bases, with 2 bases of the junction outside any gene match. The germline V gene sets CDR1 to SGDLS and CDR2 to YYNGEE. The donors were included in the validation cohort of 100 to 150 subjects, a group kept apart from the roughly 690-subject first cohort. This TCR was sampled from a woman younger than 45 in good health and CMV-seronegative. Sequenced: PBMCs. The sequence links TRBV9 to TRBJ2-3; TRBD1 matches 11 bases in the middle. The base sequence is TGTGCCAGCAGCGTGGGACAGGGGGAAAGCACAGATACGCAGTATTTT. It codes for CASSVGQGESTDTQYF.